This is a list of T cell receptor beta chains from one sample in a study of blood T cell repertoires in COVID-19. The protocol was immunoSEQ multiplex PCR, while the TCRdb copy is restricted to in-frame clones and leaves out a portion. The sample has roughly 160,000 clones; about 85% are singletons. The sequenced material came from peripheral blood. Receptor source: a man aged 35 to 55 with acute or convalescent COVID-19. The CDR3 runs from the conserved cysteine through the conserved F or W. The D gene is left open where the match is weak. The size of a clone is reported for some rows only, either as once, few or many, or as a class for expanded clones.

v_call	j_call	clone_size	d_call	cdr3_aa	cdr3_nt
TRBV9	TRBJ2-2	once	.	CASSVLANTGELFF	TGTGCCAGCAGCGTACTAGCGAACACCGGGGAGCTGTTTTTT
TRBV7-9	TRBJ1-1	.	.	CASSRVGPHTEAFF	TGTGCCAGCAGCCGCGTGGGCCCACACACTGAAGCTTTCTTT
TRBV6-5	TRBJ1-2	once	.	CASSYRRTVNYGYTF	TGTGCCAGCAGTTACAGAAGGACAGTTAACTATGGCTACACCTTC
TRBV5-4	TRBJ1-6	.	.	CASSLGENNSPLHF	TGTGCCAGCAGCTTGGGAGAAAATAATTCACCCCTCCACTTT
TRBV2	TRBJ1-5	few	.	CATTIYRDNQPQHF	TGTGCCACCACCATCTATCGGGACAATCAGCCCCAGCATTTT
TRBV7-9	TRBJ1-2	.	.	CASTNGLGRGGGYTF	TGTGCCAGCACCAACGGGTTGGGCAGGGGTGGCGGCTACACCTTC
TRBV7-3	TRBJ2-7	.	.	CASSPDSISYEQYF	TGTGCCAGCAGCCCCGACAGTATTTCCTACGAGCAGTACTTC
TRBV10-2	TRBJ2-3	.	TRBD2	CASTLAGGPGDTQYF	TGCGCCAGCACCCTAGCGGGGGGGCCAGGAGATACGCAGTATTTT
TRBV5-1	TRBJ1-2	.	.	CASSLALAGSNYGYTF	TGCGCCAGCAGCTTGGCCCTCGCCGGGTCTAACTATGGCTACACCTTC
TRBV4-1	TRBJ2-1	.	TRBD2	CASSQILAGDNEQFF	TGCGCCAGCAGCCAAATACTAGCGGGGGACAATGAGCAGTTCTTC
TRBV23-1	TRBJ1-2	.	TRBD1	CASSQSGQGSDGYTF	TGCGCCAGCAGTCAATCGGGACAGGGCAGCGATGGCTACACCTTC
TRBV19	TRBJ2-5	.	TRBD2	CASSSLAGGRETQYF	TGTGCCAGTAGTTCGCTAGCGGGGGGCCGAGAGACCCAGTACTTC
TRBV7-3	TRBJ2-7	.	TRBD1	CASSSTHRGVYEQYF	TGTGCCAGCAGCTCAACCCACAGGGGAGTCTACGAGCAGTACTTC
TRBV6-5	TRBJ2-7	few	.	CATYKPGGRYEQYF	TGTGCCACCTATAAACCTGGGGGGAGATACGAGCAGTACTTC
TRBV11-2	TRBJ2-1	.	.	CASSLQRSSYNEQFF	TGTGCCAGCAGCTTACAGCGGTCCTCCTACAATGAGCAGTTCTTC
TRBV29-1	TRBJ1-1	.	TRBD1	CSVEGGTGTGAEAFF	TGCAGCGTTGAAGGAGGGACAGGGACGGGGGCTGAAGCTTTCTTT
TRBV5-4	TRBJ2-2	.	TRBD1	CASSLQGAGGELFF	TGTGCCAGCAGTCTACAGGGGGCAGGCGGGGAGCTGTTTTTT
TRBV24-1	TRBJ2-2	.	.	CATSDDTGELFF	TGTGCCACCAGTGACGACACCGGGGAGCTGTTTTTT
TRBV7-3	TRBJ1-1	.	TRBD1	CASRWTGSTEAFF	TGTGCCAGCAGGTGGACAGGGAGCACTGAAGCTTTCTTT
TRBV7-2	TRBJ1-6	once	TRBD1	CASSLKVQGGRNNSPLHF	TGTGCCAGCAGCCTCAAAGTGCAGGGGGGACGGAATAATTCACCCCTCCACTTT
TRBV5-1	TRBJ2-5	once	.	CASRGNQETQYF	TGCGCCAGCCGGGGGAACCAAGAGACCCAGTACTTC
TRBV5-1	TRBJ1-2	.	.	CASSLAPDTALYGYTF	TGCGCCAGCAGCTTGGCACCAGACACCGCTCTCTATGGCTACACCTTC
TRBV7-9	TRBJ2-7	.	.	CASRQTGTQNYEQYF	TGTGCCAGCAGACAGACCGGGACACAAAACTACGAGCAGTACTTC
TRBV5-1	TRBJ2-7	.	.	CASSLVAGTYEQYF	TGCGCCAGCAGCTTGGTTGCCGGGACTTACGAGCAGTACTTC
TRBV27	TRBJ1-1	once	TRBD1	CASSLSRGTAEAFF	TGTGCCAGCAGTTTATCAAGGGGGACAGCCGAAGCTTTCTTT